One sample yielded the 32 T cell receptor beta chains listed below, sequenced in a study of blood T cell repertoires in COVID-19. Clones were read by immunoSEQ multiplex PCR, and TCRdb kept only the in-frame ones, dropping some. This sample has 300,000 to 450,000 clones; roughly 85% occur once, and the top ten carry approximately 3.7%. Source material: peripheral blood. Receptors were obtained from a woman in her late teens or twenties with acute or convalescent COVID-19.

This clone has more than one count but fewer than ten. The chain links TRBV2 to TRBJ1-5, with D possibly matching TRBD1 (6 bases). The CDR3 extends over 13 amino acids. Trimming removed 7 bases from V and 3 bases from J, with 10 bases in between. The germline gives CDR1 SNHLY, CDR2 FYNNEI. CDR3 sequence reads: CASKRDINQPQHF. The CDR3 region has the DNA TGTGCCAGCAAGAGGGACATCAATCAGCCCCAGCATTTT. Full variable domain (remainder filled in from reference TRBV2 and TRBJ1-5): EPEVTQTPSHQVTQMGQEVILRCVPISNHLYFYWYRQILGQKVEFLVSFYNNEISEKSEIFDDQFSVERPDGSNFTLKIRSTKLEDSAMYFCASKRDINQPQHFGDGTRLSIL.

The rearrangement uses TRBV9 and TRBJ1-5; 11 bases match TRBD1. This CDR3 contains 15 residues. V lost 3 bases to trimming and J lost 6 bases; unmatched junction nucleotides: 5. CDR1 is SGDLS and CDR2 is YYNGEE in the germline V gene. In nucleotides, the CDR3 is TGTGCCAGCAGCGAACGGGACAGGGGGACTCAGCCCCAGCATTTT. Translating gives CASSERDRGTQPQHF.

To note about this clone: The sample has other DNA sequences that encode this CDR3 too. The chain links TRBV5-4 to TRBJ2-2, with TRBD1 identical over 10 bases. CDR1 SGHNT and CDR2 YYREEE come from the germline V gene (reference sequence). This CDR3 region has 15 residues. The V segment lost 3 bases and the J segment 5 bases; nucleotides outside the gene matches: 4. Here the CDR3 DNA reads TGTGCCAGCAGCTCGGGACAGGGGAGAACCGGGGAGCTGTTTTTT. This encodes CASSSGQGRTGELFF.

This chain connects TRBV30 to TRBJ1-1; D remains unclear. Deletions cut 4 bases from V and 4 bases from J, with 10 bases between. The CDR3 is 12 residues long. Germline values: CDR1 GTSNPN, CDR2 SVGIG (reference sequence). In DNA, the CDR3 is TGTGCCTGGACTTGGAGCAGCACTGAAGCTTTCTTT. It yields the protein CAWTWSSTEAFF. Full variable domain (remainder filled in from reference TRBV30 and TRBJ1-1): SQTIHQWPATLVQPVGSPLSLECTVEGTSNPNLYWYRQAAGRGLQLLFYSVGIGQISSEVPQNLSASRPQDRQFILSSKKLLLSDSGFYLCAWTWSSTEAFFGQGTRLTVV.

This clone is a singleton in its sample. J is TRBJ1-2 and V is TRBV5-5; the D gene is possibly TRBD1 (5 bases). Germline CDR1 SGHKS, CDR2 YYEKEE (reference sequence). Trimming stripped 2 bases from V and 4 bases from J, with 12 bases between. The CDR3 runs to 14 residues. CDR3 protein: CASSFQGIFYGYTF. The CDR3, as DNA: TGTGCCAGCAGCTTTCAGGGAATTTTCTATGGCTACACCTTC.

This clone was picked up many times. The J gene is TRBJ1-5, the V gene TRBV28; D is unclear. Germline loops: CDR1 MDHEN, CDR2 SYDVKM. Trimming left V 5 bases short and J 1 base short, with 12 bases between. The CDR3 is 15 amino acids. The DNA of the CDR3 is TGTGCCAGCAGTGTCGACACCGACAGCAATCAGCCCCAGCATTTT. Translated: CASSVDTDSNQPQHF. Variable domain in full (rest from reference TRBV28 and TRBJ1-5): DVKVTQSSRYLVKRTGEKVFLECVQDMDHENMFWYRQDPGLGLRLIYFSYDVKMKEKGDIPEGYSVSREKKERFSLILESASTNQTSMYLCASSVDTDSNQPQHFGDGTRLSIL.

This chain links TRBV4-2 with TRBJ1-5; D unresolved. This CDR3 has 15 amino acids. Germline lookup yields CDR1 LGHNA and CDR2 YNFKEQ. The V end was cut by 5 bases, the J end by 0 bases, with 11 bases between. Here the CDR3 DNA reads TGTGCCAGCAGCGGCCGGGAGAGTAGCAATCAGCCCCAGCATTTT. Its translation is CASSGRESSNQPQHF.

The chain couples TRBV5-1 to TRBJ2-5, with 14 bases matching TRBD2. CDR1 is SGHRS, CDR2 YFSETQ, per germline. This CDR3 region has 18 residues. Germline trimming cut 2 bases from V and 4 bases from J; bases unmatched to any gene: 10. DNA of the CDR3: TGCGCCAGCAGCTTTTTTCGCAGGACTAGCGGGAGGACAGAGACCCAGTACTTC. This sequence encodes CASSFFRRTSGRTETQYF.

The chain uses TRBV6-5 and TRBJ1-5; the match to TRBD1 covers 7 bases. Germline CDR1 reads MNHEY; CDR2 reads SVGAGI. The CDR3 is 14 amino acids. Trimming at V came to 0 bases and at J to 9 bases, leaving 5 bases not matched to a gene. The DNA of the CDR3 is TGTGCCAGCAGTTACTCAACAGGGGCGCGGCCCCAGCATTTT. Translation: CASSYSTGARPQHF.

CDR3 sequence reads: CASSLGQGFDYGYTF. CDR3 in DNA: TGTGCCAGCAGCTTAGGGCAGGGGTTCGACTATGGCTACACCTTC. This chain uses TRBV7-9 with TRBJ1-2; possibly TRBD1 for D (6 bases). V was cut by 1 base and J by 3 bases, with 12 bases left in between. Germline CDR1 SEHNR, CDR2 FQNEAQ (reference sequence). The CDR3 totals 15 residues.

The chain joins TRBV5-6 to TRBJ1-5; 9 nucleotides line up with TRBD1. The ends lost 4 bases at V and 4 bases at J; junction bases unmatched: 3. The CDR3 runs 14 residues. Germline loops: CDR1 SGHDT, CDR2 YYEEEE. DNA for the CDR3: TGTGCCAGCAGCGAGACAGGGGGAAATCAGCCCCAGCATTTT. Protein: CASSETGGNQPQHF.

The chain links TRBV6-2 or TRBV6-3 to TRBJ1-6; tentatively, D is TRBD1 (5 bases). Germline V gene data show CDR1 as MNHEY and CDR2 as SVGEGT. V was pared by 5 bases and J by 0 bases, with 11 bases between. This CDR3 is 16 amino acids long. The CDR3 DNA follows: TGTGCCAGCAGTCAGGGCCCCCTCTCCTATAATTCACCCCTCCACTTT. Protein: CASSQGPLSYNSPLHF.

This clone showed up just once. The chain employs TRBV6-6 and TRBJ2-1, with 8 bases identical to TRBD2. With V trimmed by 1 base and J by 4 bases, 6 bases remained unmatched. The CDR3 totals 16 residues. Germline values: CDR1 MNHNY, CDR2 SVGAGI (reference sequence). The CDR3, as DNA: TGTGCCAGCAGTTACTACGGCGGGGGGCCTTACAATGAGCAGTTCTTC. Protein product: CASSYYGGGPYNEQFF.

The rearrangement joins TRBV4-1 to TRBJ1-6; TRBD1 is a possible D gene (6 bases). Germline lookup yields CDR1 MGHRA and CDR2 YSYEKL. V was clipped by 0 bases and J by 3 bases, with 15 bases between them. CDR3 length: 18 residues. The CDR3 bases are TGCGCCAGCAGCCAAGACGGCGGACAGAACCACTATAATTCACCCCTCCACTTT. Protein sequence: CASSQDGGQNHYNSPLHF.

The genes are TRBV6-5 and TRBJ1-1; D perhaps matches TRBD1 (6 bases). CDR3 length equals 14 residues. V lost 5 bases and J 9 bases, leaving 19 bases between the germline ends. In germline, CDR1 is MNHEY, CDR2 SVGAGI. The CDR3: CASSPRGAKGQAFF. DNA of the CDR3: TGTGCCAGCAGTCCTCGGGGGGCGAAGGGGCAAGCTTTCTTT.

The rearrangement uses TRBV29-1 and TRBJ2-7, with a weak D call TRBD1 (6 bases). The CDR3 length is 12 residues. The germline gives CDR1 SQVTM, CDR2 ANQGSEA. With 6 bases removed from V and 3 bases from J, the gap between germline ends came to 12 bases. The CDR3 coding sequence is TGCAGCGTAGAAAGAGGGGGCTACGAGCAGTACTTC. It specifies CSVERGGYEQYF.

The chain couples TRBV27 to TRBJ2-2, with 9 positions matching TRBD1. CDR1 and CDR2 (germline): MNHEY, SMNVEV (reference sequence). J gave up 4 bases and V 3 bases, and 6 bases lay outside the gene matches. This CDR3 region has 16 residues. CDR3 bases: TGTGCCAGCAGTTTGAGGGACAGGGAGGCCACCGGGGAGCTGTTTTTT. Translation: CASSLRDREATGELFF.

The chain couples TRBV5-4 to TRBJ1-2; D gene unclear. V was cut by 0 bases and J by 3 bases, with 6 bases left in between. Germline lookup yields CDR1 SGHNT and CDR2 YYREEE (reference sequence). This CDR3 is 13 amino acids long. The CDR3 spells CASSLVGDYGYTF. The CDR3, as DNA: TGTGCCAGCAGCTTGGTGGGCGACTATGGCTACACCTTC.

This chain uses TRBV12-5 with TRBJ1-3, with 7 bases matching TRBD1. CDR3 length: 17 residues. The junction had 9 bases not matched to a gene; V was cut back by 4 bases and J by 0 bases. Per germline, CDR1 LGHNT and CDR2 FRNRAP. The CDR3 region has the DNA TGTGCTAGTGGTTCCTACGACAGGGAGAGCTCTGGAAACACCATATATTTT. Encoded protein: CASGSYDRESSGNTIYF.

This chain uses TRBV9 with TRBJ1-2; 7 bases fit TRBD1. From germline, CDR1 is SGDLS and CDR2 YYNGEE. This CDR3 region has 14 residues. V lost 2 bases, J lost 4 bases, and 5 bases stayed unmatched. CDR3 bases: TGTGCCAGCAGCGTCGGACAGGAGCCCTATGGCTACACCTTC. This translates into CASSVGQEPYGYTF. Full variable domain (remainder filled in from reference TRBV9 and TRBJ1-2): DSGVTQTPKHLITATGQRVTLRCSPRSGDLSVYWYQQSLDQGLQFLIQYYNGEERAKGNILERFSAQQFPDLHSELNLSSLELGDSALYFCASSVGQEPYGYTFGSGTRLTVV.

This clone has a single count. The gene calls are TRBV7-3 and TRBJ2-2, with 12 bases matching TRBD2. The CDR3 totals 19 residues. The ends lost 3 bases at V and 4 bases at J; junction bases unmatched: 12. The germline V gene has CDR1 SGHTA and CDR2 FQGTGA. Here the CDR3 DNA reads TGTGCCAGCAGCTTCCCCCCCCTAGCGGGAGGGCCGGGCACCGGGGAGCTGTTTTTT. Its translation: CASSFPPLAGGPGTGELFF.

This chain links TRBV7-2 with TRBJ2-2; TRBD2 is a possible D gene (5 bases). Per the germline V gene, CDR1 is SGHTA and CDR2 is FQGNSA. Trimming shortened V by 5 bases and J by 7 bases, and 20 bases separated the two germline ends. This CDR3 contains 16 residues. In DNA form, the CDR3 reads TGTGCCAGCAGCCCTCTCACGGGAAAAGGAGGCGGGGAGCTGTTTTTT. It is translated as CASSPLTGKGGGELFF.

The rearrangement links TRBV12-3 or TRBV12-4 to TRBJ1-2; no clear D gene. V dropped 2 bases and J dropped 5 bases, with 9 bases sitting between them. CDR3 length: 13 residues. For the CDR3, the DNA is TGTGCCAGCAGTTTACTGGCAGATTATGGCTACACCTTC. It is translated as CASSLLADYGYTF.

The V and J genes are TRBV3-1 (or the pseudogene TRBV3-2) and TRBJ1-1, with TRBD1 as a possible D gene (5 bases). The CDR3 runs 13 residues. CDR1 and CDR2 from the germline V gene are LGHDT and YNNKEL (reference sequence). Trimming shortened V by 6 bases and J by 4 bases, and 12 bases separated the two germline ends. For the CDR3, the DNA is TGTGCCAGCAGTGGGGGGAGAGGCACTGAAGCTTTCTTT. Translated, it gives CASSGGRGTEAFF.

The chain employs TRBV2 and TRBJ1-6; 10 bases match TRBD1. The V gene's germline CDR1 is SNHLY and CDR2 FYNNEI. After removal of 7 bases from V and 6 bases from J, the junction contained 3 bases not matched to a gene. The CDR3 is 14 residues long. CDR3 amino acids: CASIRDRGNSPLHF. The CDR3 DNA reads TGTGCCAGCATCCGGGACAGGGGTAATTCACCCCTCCACTTT.

V usage is TRBV5-6 and J usage is TRBJ1-6, with D maybe TRBD1 (6 bases). The V gene's germline CDR1 is SGHDT and CDR2 YYEEEE. Trimming took off 3 bases at V and 0 bases at J, with 16 bases between the two ends. CDR3 length: 18 amino acids. CDR3 in amino acids: CASSSTGQFGSYNSPLHF. The CDR3 bases are TGTGCCAGCAGCTCCACTGGACAGTTTGGCTCCTATAATTCACCCCTCCACTTT. Complete variable domain (other parts from reference TRBV5-6 and TRBJ1-6): DAGVTQSPTHLIKTRGQQVTLRCSPKSGHDTVSWYQQALGQGPQFIFQYYEEEERQRGNFPDRFSGHQFPNYSSELNVNALLLGDSALYLCASSSTGQFGSYNSPLHFGNGTRLTVT.

This chain links TRBV18 with TRBJ2-2, with D maybe TRBD2 (5 bases). Looked up from germline, CDR1 is KGHSH and CDR2 is LQKENI. Trimming took off 3 bases at V and 1 base at J, with 9 bases between the two ends. The CDR3 loop spans 15 amino acids. The CDR3, as DNA: TGTGCCAGCTCACCTCAGCGGATGAACACCGGGGAGCTGTTTTTT. It specifies CASSPQRMNTGELFF.

This clone showed up just once. The chain carries TRBV18 and TRBJ1-2; a weak D match, TRBD1 (5 bases). This CDR3 has 15 residues. The germline V gene has CDR1 KGHSH and CDR2 LQKENI. The V end lost 6 bases, the J end lost 6 bases, and 20 bases lay between the germline ends. CDR3 sequence: CASSPTDEAIHGYTF. The CDR3 region has the DNA TGTGCCAGCTCCCCGACAGACGAGGCTATACATGGCTACACCTTC.

V gene TRBV7-2 combines with J gene TRBJ1-5, with D perhaps TRBD1 (6 bases). Per the germline V gene, CDR1 is SGHTA and CDR2 is FQGNSA. V lost 5 bases to trimming and J lost 6 bases, with 20 bases between them. The CDR3 has 16 residues. The CDR3 nucleotides read TGTGCCAGCAGCCAGGGGTGGGGACGAATATTTCAGCCCCAGCATTTT. Protein: CASSQGWGRIFQPQHF.

The gene calls are TRBV9 and TRBJ2-1, with TRBD1 identical over 9 bases. Germline values: CDR1 SGDLS, CDR2 YYNGEE. CDR3 length: 15 amino acids. V dropped 2 bases and J dropped 8; count of bases not matched to a gene: 8. CDR3 nucleotide sequence: TGTGCCAGCAGCGTGTCCTTGGACAGGGGCGATGAGCAGTTCTTC. This gives the protein CASSVSLDRGDEQFF.

As for this clone: Its ends do not fully match the called genes, so a read error is possible. The gene calls are TRBV14 and TRBJ2-1, with 11 positions matching TRBD2. CDR3 size: 14 residues. CDR1 is SGHDN and CDR2 is FVKESK in the germline V gene. This CDR3 reads CASSQLLLAGEQLF. The CDR3 nucleotides are TGTGCCAGCAGCCAACTCCTACTAGCGGGAGAACAGCTCTTC.

The genes are TRBV4-1 and TRBJ2-7; 11 bases line up with TRBD2. Germline V CDR1 and CDR2: MGHRA, YSYEKL. This CDR3 has 17 amino acids. V lost 0 bases, J lost 0 bases, and 4 bases stayed unmatched. DNA of the CDR3: TGCGCCAGCAGCCAAGATAGTCTAGCGGGGGGCTCCTACGAGCAGTACTTC. It codes for CASSQDSLAGGSYEQYF.